Sequencing of this T cell receptor (beta chain) was carried out in a study of neurological immune-mediated disorders. Over 200 million TCR-beta sequences from 15-18 subjects were obtained in each sequencing run. Each CDR3 protein gets one entry after TCRdb re-called the 5' RACE reads with MiXCR. The data show 25,000 to 35,000 distinct CDR3 sequences, 9.5% to 13% seen once. General study results and limits: HTLV-1-associated myelopathy ranked highest for TCR clonal expansion and multiple sclerosis lowest, beneath healthy controls.

This clonotype showed up many times. What it binds is unknown. The CDR3 sequence is 12 residues long. Germline CDR1 and CDR2: DFQATT and SNEGSKA (reference sequence). Deletions cut 1 base from V and 8 bases from J, with 12 bases between. The receptor's source is a woman in her sixties or seventies in good health. V usage is TRBV20-1 and J usage is TRBJ2-7; no clear D. The sequencing input was PBMCs. The CDR3 sequence is CSARGPDTQQYF. The CDR3 coding sequence is TGCAGTGCTAGAGGGCCCGATACTCAGCAGTACTTC.